The 11 T cell receptor beta chains below all came from one sample that was sequenced in a study of response to subunit inactivated influenza vaccine (dated by TCRdb to the late 2010s). Libraries were made using RT-PCR. The sequencer was an Illumina HiSeq 2500. Through fastp at Q25 and MiXCR, TCRdb rebuilt clones from the public reads, retaining in-frame beta chains. Rows are combined by CDR3 protein, so each entry shows the most common genes and DNA. Recorded for this sample are more than 550,000 distinct CDR3 sequences; 10% to 15% of them occurred a single time. Roughly 10% of the sample goes to the ten largest clones. The input for sequencing was PBMCs from blood, taken on the day of vaccination. These receptors were taken from a man aged 50 to 60 who received an inactivated influenza vaccine. Donor details come from another sample of the same person, matched by shared clones.

This clonotype was counted a few times. This chain uses TRBV5-1 with TRBJ2-5; 8 bases fit TRBD2. Germline CDR1 reads SGHRS; CDR2 reads YFSETQ. J lost 4 bases, V lost 7 bases, and 15 bases had no gene match. The CDR3 runs 16 residues. DNA for the CDR3: TGCGCCAGCTGGGACCTAAGCAGCGGGGGAACAGAGACCCAGTACTTC. Translation: CASWDLSSGGTETQYF.

The table lists this clonotype with many counts. The genes are TRBV24-1 and TRBJ2-3; 10 bases align to TRBD2. The germline V gene encodes CDR1 KGHDR and CDR2 SFDVKD. The trim removed 4 bases at V and 1 base at J, leaving 4 bases unmatched. The CDR3 spans 16 residues. This chain's CDR3 is CATSDPGTSGTDTQYF. CDR3 in DNA: TGTGCCACCAGTGACCCCGGGACTAGCGGCACAGATACGCAGTATTTT.

This clonotype was seen more than once but under ten times. This chain joins TRBV12-3 or TRBV12-4 and TRBJ2-7; the match to TRBD2 covers 10 bases. The CDR3 covers 13 residues. The ends lost 7 bases at V and 5 bases at J; junction bases unmatched: 5. The CDR3 DNA reads TGTGCCAGCACCCAGGGACTAGCGAACGAGCAGTACTTC. This sequence encodes CASTQGLANEQYF.

In its sample, this clonotype was seen a few times. The CDR3: CATHQGTSYNEQFF. The CDR3 DNA reads TGTGCCACACATCAGGGGACTTCCTACAATGAGCAGTTCTTC. The gene calls are TRBV10-3 and TRBJ2-1; D may match TRBD1 or TRBD2 (6 bases each). Trimming took off 10 bases at V and 1 base at J, with 14 bases between the two ends. Germline CDR1 ENHRY, CDR2 SYGVKD. CDR3 length: 14 amino acids.

This clonotype was picked up a small number of times. The chain links TRBV10-2 to TRBJ1-6, with unresolved D. The V gene lost 0 bases and the J gene lost 8 bases, with 5 bases spanning the gap. Germline lookup yields CDR1 WSHSY and CDR2 SAAADI. This CDR3 has 13 residues. The CDR3 DNA sequence: TGCGCCAGCAGTGAGTCGAAATATTCACCCCTCCACTTT. This encodes CASSESKYSPLHF.

This clonotype was observed a handful of times. The chain recombines TRBV12-3 or TRBV12-4 with TRBJ1-2; D gene ambiguous. This CDR3 spans 12 amino acids. Trimming removed 5 bases from V and 4 bases from J, with 8 bases in between. The CDR3: CASSATSYGYTF. In DNA, the CDR3 is TGTGCCAGCAGTGCTACCAGCTATGGCTACACCTTC.

The V gene is TRBV6-1, the J gene TRBJ2-5; D not resolved. Germline V CDR1 and CDR2: MNHNS, SASEGT. The CDR3 spans 13 residues. Trimming stripped 2 bases from V and 2 bases from J, with 6 bases between. CDR3 in amino acids: CASSEPQQETQYF. For the CDR3, the DNA is TGTGCCAGCAGTGAACCACAGCAAGAGACCCAGTACTTC.

The chain carries TRBV5-1 and TRBJ2-3; a possible D gene is TRBD2 (6 bases). V lost 1 base and J 2 bases, leaving 11 bases between the germline ends. From germline, CDR1 is SGHRS and CDR2 YFSETQ. The CDR3 contains 15 residues. The CDR3 reads CASSLMAGFTDTQYF. CDR3 sequence (DNA): TGCGCCAGCAGCTTGATGGCGGGATTCACAGATACGCAGTATTTT.

V usage is TRBV20-1 and J usage is TRBJ2-2, with 9 bases matching TRBD1. The germline gives CDR1 DFQATT, CDR2 SNEGSKA (reference sequence). The CDR3 runs 15 residues. J gave up 5 bases and V 6 bases, and 10 bases lay outside the gene matches. The CDR3 here is CSAPRTGQGTGELFF. The CDR3 region has the DNA TGCAGTGCACCAAGGACGGGACAGGGTACCGGGGAGCTGTTTTTT.

The CDR3 region is CASTIQGTDTQYF. The CDR3, as DNA: TGCGCCAGCACCATTCAGGGAACAGATACGCAGTATTTT. The rearrangement links TRBV5-1 to TRBJ2-3, with D tentatively TRBD1 (5 bases). Between the trimmed V and J ends, which lost 6 bases and 3 bases, there was a span of 11 bases. From germline, CDR1 is SGHRS and CDR2 YFSETQ. This CDR3 has 13 residues. The variable domain in full, with the rest retrieved from reference TRBV5-1 and TRBJ2-3, is KAGVTQTPRYLIKTRGQQVTLSCSPISGHRSVSWYQQTPGQGLQFLFEYFSETQRNKGNFPGRFSGRQFSNSRSEMNVSTLELGDSALYLCASTIQGTDTQYFGPGTRLTVL.

The V call is TRBV7-2, the J call TRBJ2-3; 11 nucleotides match TRBD2. After removal of 6 bases from V and 4 bases from J, the junction contained 6 bases not matched to a gene. In germline, CDR1 is SGHTA, CDR2 FQGNSA. CDR3 length: 15 amino acids. The CDR3 DNA reads TGTGCCAGCAGGATTAGCGGGAGGGTGGCAGATACGCAGTATTTT. Its translation is CASRISGRVADTQYF.